This T cell receptor beta chain was found in a study of shared clonotypes between healthy human individuals. As concerns this clone: Its antigen remains unidentified.

The V gene's germline CDR1 is SGHKS and CDR2 YYEKEE (reference sequence). The CDR3 length is 14 residues. With 0 bases clipped from V and 5 bases from J, the junction kept 4 bases outside the gene matches. This table comes from immunoSEQ multiplex PCR, and its TCRdb copy is limited to in-frame clones, with some not included. The sample has around 610,000 clones, 90% to 97% seen once. Broader study findings: Clonotype sharing across a few donors was observed for 5% to 6.5% of naive CD4 clonotypes.

Only CD45RO-negative cells positively selected for CCR7 counted as naive CD8 cells, so terminally differentiated effector memory CD45RA+ cells were excluded. This sequence was found in a woman in her 30s in good health. The chain joins TRBV5-5 to TRBJ1-1, with 7 bases aligning to TRBD1. Sequencing was performed on naive CD8+ T cells sorted from blood. CDR3 amino acids: CASSLDRGGTEAFF. CDR3 bases: TGTGCCAGCAGCTTGGACAGGGGAGGGACTGAAGCTTTCTTT.